Sequencing of this TCR beta chain was carried out in a study of regulatory T cells in long-lasting Graves disease. Study in general: Over 5 years on antithyroid drugs plus positive TSH receptor antibodies marked Graves' disease as persistent.

Sample time point: persistent/refractory GD, antithyroid drugs over 5 years with positive TRAb. The TCR library was made from RNA extracted from PBMCs. As concerns this clonotype: Its cognate antigen is unknown.

Points from the study as a whole: Persistent patients shared more public clonotypes (roughly 2,500) than new patients (nearly 1,000).

This CDR3 has 14 amino acids. Germline trimming cut 4 bases from V and 2 bases from J; bases unmatched to any gene: 5. Germline values: CDR1 SGDLS, CDR2 YYNGEE. Arm-PCR of CDR3 regions with iRepertoire HTBI primers generated TCR beta libraries. TCRdb re-analysed the multiplex PCR reads in MiXCR, keeping a single row per CDR3 protein. The data show around 460,000 distinct CDR3 sequences, less than 25% seen once. The TCR originated in a female donor with Graves disease. This chain connects TRBV9 to TRBJ1-2, with 7 bases aligning to TRBD1. This material consisted of peripheral blood mononuclear cells (PBMCs), taken when the disease was refractory, from a patient treated with antithyroid drugs. The CDR3 region is CASSPRDSNYGYTF. DNA of the CDR3: TGTGCCAGCAGCCCTCGGGACAGCAACTATGGCTACACCTTC.